This TCR beta chain was sequenced during a study of blood T cells in healthy people across ages (dated by TCRdb to between 2014 and 2017). Concerning the study at large: In model experiments, template switching captured about one uniquely barcoded TCR beta cDNA molecule for every two T cells. Age-related changes in TCR beta repertoire diversity were measured in the study by deep sequencing normalized with unique cDNA molecular identifiers. The donors were split into four age groups: young (average roughly 15 years), middle-aged (roughly 39), aged (approximately 59) and long-lived (roughly 77). To avoid experimental bias, donors of different ages were spread randomly across the sequencing lanes. For two donors (one aged 18 to 29 and one aged 80 or older), the study analyzed two additional independent replicas of 1 million unique cDNA reads from the same blood draw. On the study overall, not on this receptor specifically: Total diversity estimates from one million sequenced T cells were considered lower bounds and underestimates. The CMV infection status of donors was not known, potentially confounding age-related changes in expanded clonotypes. Compared with the aged group, more naive CD4+ T cells, fewer expanded clones and increased TCR diversity were shown by the long-lived group, suggesting age selection. Since profiling was done on bulk unsorted PBMCs, naive and antigen-experienced compartments could not be conclusively compared. As age increased, observed TCR beta diversity per million T cells dropped in a roughly linear way, and a significant reduction was already evident by age approximately 40. A strong correlation was found between observed TCR beta diversity and the percentage of naive T cells measured by flow cytometry.

The roughly 39 donors, aged roughly 6 to 90 years, were systemically healthy Caucasian individuals from Russia. Each donor gave about 9.2 milliliters of peripheral blood, drawn into EDTA-treated Vacutainer tubes. Ficoll-Paque density-gradient centrifugation was used to isolate PBMCs, with at least 7 million per sample. Trizol reagent was used to extract total RNA from the PBMCs, yielding at least 5.5 micrograms per sample. For every donor, flow cytometry on a PBMC aliquot measured the percentage of naive CD45RAhigh/CD27high T cells. Library construction relied on 5' RACE. Sequencer: Illumina HiSeq 2500. The second PCR ran for roughly 7 to 11 cycles and used a J-beta primer mix along with a sample-barcoded 5' primer. A template-switch 5' adaptor carrying 12 random nucleotides introduced a unique molecular identifier onto each TCR beta cDNA molecule. Each sample yielded at least 2.5 million CDR3-containing paired-end reads. The Mint cDNA synthesis kit, primed by a TRBC-specific oligonucleotide, was used to synthesize first-strand cDNA from all RNA. Following uracil-DNA glycosylase treatment, a first 18-cycle PCR with universal primers M1SS and BC2_uni_R was performed on all cDNA. The published analysis was carried out like this. Each sample was normalized by randomly selecting 1 million high-quality reads, each carrying a distinct molecular identifier. Reads with shared molecular identifiers were discarded instead of being binned into consensus sequences. MiTCR, run with a Q25 quality threshold and the strictest error-elimination algorithm, handled CDR3 identification, clonotype clustering and error correction. A nonparametric unseen species model with Euler transformation was used to estimate a lower bound on total TCR beta diversity. TCRdb itself trimmed the public reads at Q25 with fastp, ran MiXCR and retained productive beta chains. CDR3 protein sequences are deduplicated, and each keeps its most common genes and DNA. TCRdb, not the original authors, processed these V and J calls. This sample comprises under 2 million distinct CDR3 sequences, 30% to 40% of them detected only once. The ten largest clonotypes hold over 9% of the sample.

CDR1 and CDR2, per the germline V gene, are SGHRS and YFSETQ. The CDR3 spans 15 residues, from the cysteine through the phenylalanine. Just CDR3 DNA is preserved here, 45 bases in frame from base 1. The V and J ends are trimmed by 7 bases and 13 bases, leaving 29 bases between them. A few counts support this clonotype. Its recognized antigen is unknown. No base-level quality is on record; no much larger clone is a single base apart. The receptor was derived from a woman in her 30s in good health. The chain is encoded by TRBV5-1 joined to TRBJ2-5; possibly the D gene is TRBD1, per 5 matching bases. Sequenced material: blood. At the DNA level, the sequence is TGCGCCAGCGAATTCATTAGGGGAACAGCCCAAAGAGTGTACTTC. Translated, it reads CASEFIRGTAQRVYF.